This T cell receptor beta chain was found in a study of CD8+CD57+ T cells in acquired aplastic anemia. Overall study: The DNA of sorted CD4+ and CD8+ cells averaged approximately 3.4 ug. Points from the study as a whole: Between patients and controls, about 30 CD8+ CDR3 sequences were found in common.

In its sample, this clonotype was seen a few times. What it binds is unknown. In germline, CDR1 is MGHDK, CDR2 SYGVNS. Trimming at V came to 3 bases and at J to 5 bases, leaving 7 bases not matched to a gene. The CDR3 covers 16 residues. Flow cytometry had shown expanded CD8+CD57+ cells in the patients chosen for sequencing. TCR beta VDJ and CDR3 profiling used genomic DNA as template. TCRdb independently ran MiXCR on the reads; one entry per CDR3 protein. Altogether approximately 470,000 distinct CDR3 sequences are present, more than 25% being singletons, with the ten largest covering roughly 0.89%. The chain has TRBV25-1 and TRBJ2-2; 9 positions agree with TRBD1. Sequenced sample: sorted CD4+, CD8+, or CD8+CD57+ T cells (not recorded which) from PBMCs. The TCR sequence derives from a human donor with aplastic anemia. CDR3 sequence: CASSDSGQGLTGELFF. For the CDR3, the DNA is TGTGCCAGCAGTGACTCGGGACAGGGCCTTACCGGGGAGCTGTTTTTT. The complete variable domain, with remaining parts taken from reference TRBV25-1 and TRBJ2-2, reads EADIYQTPRYLVIGTGKKITLECSQTMGHDKMYWYQQDPGMELHLIHYSYGVNSTEKGDLSSESTVSRIRTEHFPLTLESARPSHTSQYLCASSDSGQGLTGELFFGEGSRLTVL.